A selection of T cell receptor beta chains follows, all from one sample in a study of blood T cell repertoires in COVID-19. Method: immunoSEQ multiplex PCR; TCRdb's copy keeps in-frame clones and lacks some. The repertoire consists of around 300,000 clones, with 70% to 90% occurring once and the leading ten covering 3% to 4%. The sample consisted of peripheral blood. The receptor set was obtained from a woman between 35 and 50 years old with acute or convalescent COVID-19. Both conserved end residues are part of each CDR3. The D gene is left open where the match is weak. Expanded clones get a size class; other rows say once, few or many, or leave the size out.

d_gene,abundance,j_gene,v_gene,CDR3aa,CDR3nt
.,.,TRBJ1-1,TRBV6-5,CASSYGGYTEAFF,TGTGCCAGCAGTTACGGCGGGTACACTGAAGCTTTCTTT
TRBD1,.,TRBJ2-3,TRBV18,CASSPEGAKDTQYF,TGTGCCAGCTCACCAGAGGGGGCTAAAGATACGCAGTATTTT
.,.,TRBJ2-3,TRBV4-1,CASKPSVADTQYF,TGCGCCAGCAAACCGTCGGTGGCAGATACGCAGTATTTT
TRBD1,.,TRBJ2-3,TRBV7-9,CASSRQGARRTSTDTQYF,TGTGCCAGCAGCCGACAGGGGGCCCGACGGACTAGCACAGATACGCAGTATTTT
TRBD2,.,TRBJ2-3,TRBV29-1,CSVGTSGGVTDTQYF,TGCAGCGTGGGGACTAGCGGGGGGGTCACAGATACGCAGTATTTT
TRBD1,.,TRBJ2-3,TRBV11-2,CASRTRTGRTDTQYF,TGTGCCAGCAGGACGCGGACAGGGAGGACAGATACGCAGTATTTT
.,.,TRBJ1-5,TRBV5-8,CASSFAGNQPQHF,TGTGCCAGCAGCTTTGCGGGCAATCAGCCCCAGCATTTT
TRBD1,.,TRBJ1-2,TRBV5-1,CASSGTASYGYTF,TGCGCCAGCAGTGGGACAGCCAGCTATGGCTACACCTTC
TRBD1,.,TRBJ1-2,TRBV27,CASSFTGTGNYGYTF,TGTGCCAGCAGTTTTACCGGGACAGGGAACTATGGCTACACCTTC
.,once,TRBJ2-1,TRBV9,CASSVPGRGAEQFF,TGTGCCAGCAGCGTTCCTGGACGGGGGGCTGAGCAGTTCTTC
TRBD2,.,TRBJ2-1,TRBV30,CAWRSTSGGSRFNEQFF,TGTGCCTGGAGAAGTACAAGCGGGGGAAGTCGGTTCAATGAGCAGTTCTTC
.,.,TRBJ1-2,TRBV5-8,CASSWGGTDGYTF,TGTGCCAGCAGCTGGGGGGGAACGGATGGCTACACCTTC
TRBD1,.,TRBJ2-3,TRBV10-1,CASSGDSTDTQYF,TGCGCCTCCTCTGGGGACAGTACAGATACGCAGTATTTT
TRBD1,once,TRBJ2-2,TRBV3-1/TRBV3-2,CASSRQGAGLTGELFF,TGTGCCAGCAGCCGACAGGGGGCGGGGCTCACCGGGGAGCTGTTTTTT
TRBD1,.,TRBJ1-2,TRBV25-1,CASSATGVRYGYTF,TGTGCCAGCAGTGCTACAGGGGTGCGCTATGGCTACACCTTC
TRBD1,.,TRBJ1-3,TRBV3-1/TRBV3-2,CASSQDRGPGNTIYF,TGTGCCAGCAGCCAAGACAGGGGGCCTGGAAACACCATATATTTT
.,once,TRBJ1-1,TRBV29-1,CSGYRSGNTEAFF,TGCAGCGGCTACAGGTCGGGGAACACTGAAGCTTTCTTT
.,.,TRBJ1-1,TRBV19,CASSEAGRRTEAFF,TGTGCCAGTAGTGAAGCGGGGCGTAGGACTGAAGCTTTCTTT
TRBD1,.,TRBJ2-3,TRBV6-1,CASRRRDRGTDTQYF,TGTGCCAGCAGACGACGGGACAGGGGCACAGATACGCAGTATTTT
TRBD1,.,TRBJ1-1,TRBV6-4,CASSTGVSTEAFF,TGTGCCAGCAGTACAGGGGTGAGCACTGAAGCTTTCTTT
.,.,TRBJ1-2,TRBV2,CASKDSLIYGYTF,TGTGCCAGCAAAGACAGTCTCATCTATGGCTACACCTTC
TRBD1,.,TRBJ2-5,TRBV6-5,CASSSSRTGELETQYF,TGTGCCAGCAGTTCTTCCCGGACAGGGGAACTGGAGACCCAGTACTTC
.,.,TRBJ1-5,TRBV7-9,CASSLVTWDTSNQPQHF,TGTGCCAGCAGCTTAGTTACCTGGGACACCAGCAATCAGCCCCAGCATTTT
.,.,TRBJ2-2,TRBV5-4,CASSDAAGWSGELFF,TGTGCCAGCAGCGACGCCGCAGGGTGGAGTGGGGAGCTGTTTTTT
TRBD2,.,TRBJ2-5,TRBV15,CATSREVGLAARTQYF,TGTGCCACCAGCAGAGAGGTCGGACTAGCGGCCCGGACCCAGTACTTC
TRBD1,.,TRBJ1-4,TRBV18,CASSPRDSSSEKLFF,TGTGCCAGCTCACCGCGGGACAGCTCCAGTGAAAAACTGTTTTTT
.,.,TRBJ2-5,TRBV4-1,CASSQDSEGLRRQETQYF,TGCGCCAGCAGCCAAGATTCGGAGGGTCTCAGACGCCAAGAGACCCAGTACTTC
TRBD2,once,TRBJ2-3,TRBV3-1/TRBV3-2,CASSQDEVGYGAGGLHWGADTQYF,TGTGCCAGCAGCCAAGATGAGGTGGGCTATGGAGCGGGAGGGTTGCATTGGGGAGCTGATACGCAGTATTTT
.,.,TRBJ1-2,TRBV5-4,CASSPSGNYGYTF,TGTGCCAGCAGCCCGTCGGGGAACTATGGCTACACCTTC
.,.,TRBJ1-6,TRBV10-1,CASSESRTANSPLHF,TGCGCCAGCAGTGAGTCACGGACAGCTAATTCACCCCTCCACTTT
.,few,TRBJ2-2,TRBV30,CAWSLSGTGELFF,TGTGCCTGGAGTCTATCGGGCACCGGGGAGCTGTTTTTT
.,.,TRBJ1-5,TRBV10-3,CAISEGLSNQPQHF,TGTGCCATCAGTGAGGGGCTTAGCAATCAGCCCCAGCATTTT
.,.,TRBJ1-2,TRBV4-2,CASSQAQGSADGYTF,TGTGCCAGCAGCCAAGCCCAGGGATCGGCGGATGGCTACACCTTC
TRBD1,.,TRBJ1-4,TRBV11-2,CASSKAVGGYEKLFF,TGTGCCAGCTCTAAGGCGGTAGGGGGCTATGAAAAACTGTTTTTT
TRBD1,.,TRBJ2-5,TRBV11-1,CASSLGPGGGETQYF,TGTGCCAGCAGCTTAGGTCCAGGGGGCGGAGAGACCCAGTACTTC
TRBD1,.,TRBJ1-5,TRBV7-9,CASSRGTGAYSNQPQHF,TGTGCCAGCAGCCGCGGGACAGGAGCTTATAGCAATCAGCCCCAGCATTTT
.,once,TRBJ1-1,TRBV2,CASSVLQGFTEAFF,TGTGCCAGCAGTGTTCTACAGGGTTTTACTGAAGCTTTCTTT
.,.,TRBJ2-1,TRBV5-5,CASSLGVYNEQFF,TGTGCCAGCAGCTTGGGAGTGTACAATGAGCAGTTCTTC
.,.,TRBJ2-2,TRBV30,CAWSPGPQGTGELFF,TGTGCCTGGAGCCCTGGACCCCAGGGGACCGGGGAGCTGTTTTTT
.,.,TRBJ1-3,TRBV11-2,CASSSPRNTIYF,TGTGCCAGCAGCTCCCCTCGAAACACCATATATTTT
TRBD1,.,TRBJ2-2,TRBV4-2,CASSQDAGGAGGELFF,TGTGCCAGCAGCCAGGATGCAGGGGGCGCCGGCGGGGAGCTGTTTTTT
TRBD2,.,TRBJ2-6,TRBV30,CAWSPPLGGLEGGANVLTF,TGTGCCTGGAGTCCCCCTTTGGGGGGGTTGGAAGGTGGGGCCAACGTCCTGACTTTC
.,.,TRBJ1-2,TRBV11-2,CASSLGAAGNYGYTF,TGTGCCAGCAGCTTAGGCGCGGCCGGAAACTATGGCTACACCTTC
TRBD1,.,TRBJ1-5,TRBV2,CASSSTGTGNQPQHF,TGTGCCAGCAGTAGCACGGGGACAGGCAATCAGCCCCAGCATTTT
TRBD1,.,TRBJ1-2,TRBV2,CASRLRQGIGYTF,TGTGCCAGCAGACTACGACAGGGAATAGGCTACACCTTC
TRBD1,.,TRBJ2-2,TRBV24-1,CATSLDRLTGELFF,TGTGCCACCTCTCTGGACAGGCTCACCGGGGAGCTGTTTTTT
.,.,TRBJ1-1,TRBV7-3,CASSSGMNTEAFF,TGTGCCAGCAGCTCAGGGATGAACACTGAAGCTTTCTTT
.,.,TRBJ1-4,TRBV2,CASSVRGVELFF,TGTGCCAGCAGTGTTAGGGGTGTGGAACTGTTTTTT
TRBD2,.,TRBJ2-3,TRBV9,CASSDYGGATDTQYF,TGTGCCAGCAGCGACTACGGGGGGGCCACAGATACGCAGTATTTT
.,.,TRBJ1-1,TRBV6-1,CASSERRGTEAFF,TGTGCCAGCAGTGAACGCAGGGGAACTGAAGCTTTCTTT
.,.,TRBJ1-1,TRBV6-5,CASTYGGGRVTEAFF,TGTGCCAGCACTTACGGCGGGGGGCGGGTCACTGAAGCTTTCTTT
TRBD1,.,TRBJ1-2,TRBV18,CASSLQGDYGYTF,TGTGCCAGCTCGCTACAGGGGGACTATGGCTACACCTTC
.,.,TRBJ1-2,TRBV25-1,CASSEYQGYTF,TGTGCCAGCAGTGAATATCAGGGCTACACCTTC
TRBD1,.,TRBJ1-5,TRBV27,CATPNSRDSDPSNQPQHF,TGTGCCACCCCCAACTCCCGGGACAGTGATCCCAGCAATCAGCCCCAGCATTTT
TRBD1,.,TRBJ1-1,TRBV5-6,CASSLARTGGYEAFF,TGTGCCAGCAGCCTAGCCCGGACAGGCGGGTATGAAGCTTTCTTT
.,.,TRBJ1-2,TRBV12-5,CASGLVLGREPNYGYTF,TGTGCTAGTGGTTTGGTTTTGGGCAGGGAACCTAACTATGGCTACACCTTC
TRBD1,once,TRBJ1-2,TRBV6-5,CASSSPGTGVSEF,TGTGCCAGCAGTTCCCCTGGGACAGGGGTTTCGGAATTC